This T cell receptor beta chain was captured by sequencing in a study of T cells expressing NK-cell markers. For this clonotype: Its specificity is not known.

Germline V CDR1 and CDR2: SGHNT, YENEEA. This CDR3 contains 15 residues. No DNA is given; TCRdb re-called the 5' RACE reads and lists each CDR3 protein once. There are about 550,000 distinct CDR3 sequences in the sample, with 3.5% to 4.5% held by the top ten. Broader study findings: Expanded clones of NKG2C+ T cells had an unclear HCMV specificity. These same clonotypes (in several donors) also led the CD3+CD56-NKG2C+ fraction.

V is TRBV11-3 and J is TRBJ2-2; TCRdb indicates TRBD1, and absent DNA this call remains unverified. Sequences were obtained from blood T cells: a sorted CD56 or NKG2C T cell subset, CD4+ or CD8+ T cells, or bulk PBMC T cells (not recorded which). This sequence originates from a man in his late teens or twenties in good health. The CDR3: CASSGDRGGTGELFF.